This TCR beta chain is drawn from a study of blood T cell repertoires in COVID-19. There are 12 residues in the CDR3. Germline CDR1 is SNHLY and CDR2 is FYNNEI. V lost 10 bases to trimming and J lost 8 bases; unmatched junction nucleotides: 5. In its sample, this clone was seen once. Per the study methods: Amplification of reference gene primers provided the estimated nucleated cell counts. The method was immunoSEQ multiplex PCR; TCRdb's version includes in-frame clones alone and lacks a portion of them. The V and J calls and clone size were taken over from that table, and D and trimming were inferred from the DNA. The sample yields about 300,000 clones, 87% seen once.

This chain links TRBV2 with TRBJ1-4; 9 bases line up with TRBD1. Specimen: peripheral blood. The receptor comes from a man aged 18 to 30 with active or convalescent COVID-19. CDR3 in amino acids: CATGTGTEKLFF. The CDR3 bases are TGTGCCACCGGGACAGGGACCGAAAAACTGTTTTTT.